This TCR beta chain was documented in a study of blood T cell repertoires in COVID-19. Only in-frame clones appear in the TCRdb table, and some are missing; sequencing was by immunoSEQ multiplex PCR. Among 200,000 to 300,000 clones listed, around 86% were seen once. The germline gives CDR1 SGDLS, CDR2 YYNGEE. Unmatched junction bases numbered 12, after V lost 3 bases and J lost 1 base. This CDR3 has 17 residues. Sequenced input: peripheral blood. This sequence originates from a young man who had recovered from COVID-19. The chain has TRBV9 and TRBJ1-1; TRBD1 agrees at 7 bases. CDR3 in DNA: TGTGCCAGCAGCGCCCAGGCACCGGGACAGAGGAACACTGAAGCTTTCTTT. The encoded protein is CASSAQAPGQRNTEAFF.